This T cell receptor (beta chain) is from a study of T cells in Graves' hyperthyroidism and ophthalmopathy. Amplification of TCR beta CDR3 regions was performed using RNA transcripts as template. TCR CDR3 underwent first-round RT-PCR with the HTBI primer set. TCRdb processed the multiplex PCR reads anew with MiXCR; each CDR3 protein has one entry. The sample comprises 550,000 to 800,000 distinct CDR3 sequences, approximately 15% of which are singletons, and around 15% rests with the top ten. The V and J ends lost 0 bases and 3 bases respectively, with 15 bases between them. The germline CDR1 and CDR2 sequences are DFQATT and SNEGSKA (reference sequence). The length of the CDR3 is 15 residues.

V is TRBV20-1 and J is TRBJ2-7; a possible D gene is TRBD2 (6 bases). The clonotype originates from a man aged 50 to 60 with Graves' hyperthyroidism. Sequencing input: blood. CDR3 bases: TGCAGTGCTAGAGATGGAGGGTCGGTCGTCTACGAGCAGTACTTC. It yields the protein CSARDGGSVVYEQYF.